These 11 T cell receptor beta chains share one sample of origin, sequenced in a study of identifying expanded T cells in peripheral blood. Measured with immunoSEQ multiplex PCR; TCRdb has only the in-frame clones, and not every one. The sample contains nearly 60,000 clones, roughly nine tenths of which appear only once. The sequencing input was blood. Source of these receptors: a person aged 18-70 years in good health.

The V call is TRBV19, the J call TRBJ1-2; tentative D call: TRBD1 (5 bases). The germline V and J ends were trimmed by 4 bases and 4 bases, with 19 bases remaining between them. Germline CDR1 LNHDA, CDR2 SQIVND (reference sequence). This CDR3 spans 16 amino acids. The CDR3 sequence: CASSTPRLGEPYGYTF. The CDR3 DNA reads TGTGCCAGTAGTACCCCCCGTTTGGGGGAGCCCTATGGCTACACCTTC.

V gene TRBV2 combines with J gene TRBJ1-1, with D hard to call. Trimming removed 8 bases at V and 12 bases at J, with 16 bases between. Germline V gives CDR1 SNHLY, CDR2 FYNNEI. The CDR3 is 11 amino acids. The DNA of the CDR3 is TGTGCCAGCTCGCAGGTGTCGATAACTTTCTTT. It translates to CASSQVSITFF.

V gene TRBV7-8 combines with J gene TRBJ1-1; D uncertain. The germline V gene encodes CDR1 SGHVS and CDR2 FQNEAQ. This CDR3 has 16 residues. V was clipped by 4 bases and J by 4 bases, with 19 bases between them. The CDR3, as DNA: TGTGCCAGCAGCTCCTATACCAGACAATCAAGCACTGAAGCTTTCTTT. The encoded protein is CASSSYTRQSSTEAFF. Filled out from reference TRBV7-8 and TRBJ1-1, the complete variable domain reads GAGVSQSPRYKVAKRGQDVALRCDPISGHVSLFWYQQALGQGPEFLTYFQNEAQLDKSGLPSDRFFAERPEGSVSTLKIQRTQQEDSAVYLCASSSYTRQSSTEAFFGQGTRLTVV.

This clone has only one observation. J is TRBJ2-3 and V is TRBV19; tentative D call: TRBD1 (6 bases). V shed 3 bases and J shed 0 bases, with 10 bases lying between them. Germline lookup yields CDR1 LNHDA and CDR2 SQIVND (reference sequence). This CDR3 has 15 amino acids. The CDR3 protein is CASSMGARSTDTQYF. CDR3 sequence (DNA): TGTGCCAGTAGTATGGGGGCGCGGAGCACAGATACGCAGTATTTT. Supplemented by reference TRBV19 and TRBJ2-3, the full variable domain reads DGGITQSPKYLFRKEGQNVTLSCEQNLNHDAMYWYRQDPGQGLRLIYYSQIVNDFQKGDIAEGYSVSREKKESFPLTVTSAQKNPTAFYLCASSMGARSTDTQYFGPGTRLTVL.

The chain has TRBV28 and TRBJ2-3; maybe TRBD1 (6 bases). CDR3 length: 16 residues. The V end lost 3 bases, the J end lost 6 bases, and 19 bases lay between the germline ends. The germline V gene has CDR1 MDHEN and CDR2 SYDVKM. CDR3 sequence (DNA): TGTGCCAGCAGTTTCCCGACGACAGGATTAACGGATACGCAGTATTTT. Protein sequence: CASSFPTTGLTDTQYF.

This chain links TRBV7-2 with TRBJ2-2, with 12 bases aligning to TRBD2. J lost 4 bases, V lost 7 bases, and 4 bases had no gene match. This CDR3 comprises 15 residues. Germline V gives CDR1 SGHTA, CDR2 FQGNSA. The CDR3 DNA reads TGTGCCAGCACCCGACTAGCGGGAGTCACCGGGGAGCTGTTTTTT. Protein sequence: CASTRLAGVTGELFF.

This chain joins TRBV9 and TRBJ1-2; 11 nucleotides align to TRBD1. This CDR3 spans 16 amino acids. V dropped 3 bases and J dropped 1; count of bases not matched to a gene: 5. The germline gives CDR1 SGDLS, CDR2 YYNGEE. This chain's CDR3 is CASSGAGTGGNYGYTF. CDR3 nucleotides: TGTGCCAGCAGCGGAGCCGGGACAGGGGGTAACTATGGCTACACCTTC. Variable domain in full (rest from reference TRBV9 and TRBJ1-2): DSGVTQTPKHLITATGQRVTLRCSPRSGDLSVYWYQQSLDQGLQFLIQYYNGEERAKGNILERFSAQQFPDLHSELNLSSLELGDSALYFCASSGAGTGGNYGYTFGSGTRLTVV.

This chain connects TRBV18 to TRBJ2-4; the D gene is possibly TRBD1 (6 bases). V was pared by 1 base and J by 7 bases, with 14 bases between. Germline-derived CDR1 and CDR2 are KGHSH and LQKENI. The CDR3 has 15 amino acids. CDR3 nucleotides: TGTGCCAGCTCACCACTTCAGGGGTTAGGGAACATTCAGTACTTC. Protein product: CASSPLQGLGNIQYF. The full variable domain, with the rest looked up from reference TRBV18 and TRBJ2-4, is NAGVMQNPRHLVRRRGQEARLRCSPMKGHSHVYWYRQLPEEGLKFMVYLQKENIIDESGMPKERFSAEFPKEGPSILRIQQVVRGDSAAYFCASSPLQGLGNIQYFGAGTRLSVL.

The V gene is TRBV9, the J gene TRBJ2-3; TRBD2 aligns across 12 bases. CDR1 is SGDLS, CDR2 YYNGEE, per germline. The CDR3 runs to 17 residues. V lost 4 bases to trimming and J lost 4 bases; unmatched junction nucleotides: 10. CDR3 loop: CASSLRTSGVRSDTQYF. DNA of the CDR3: TGTGCCAGCAGCCTCCGGACTAGCGGGGTGAGGTCAGATACGCAGTATTTT.

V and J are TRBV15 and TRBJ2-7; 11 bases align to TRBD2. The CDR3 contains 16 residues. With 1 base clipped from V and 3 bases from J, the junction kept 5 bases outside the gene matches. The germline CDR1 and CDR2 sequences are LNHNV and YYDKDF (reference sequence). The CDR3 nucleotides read TGTGCCACCAGCAGAGCGGTAGCGGGGGGGAACTACGAGCAGTACTTC. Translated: CATSRAVAGGNYEQYF. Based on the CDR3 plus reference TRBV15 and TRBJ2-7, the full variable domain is DAMVIQNPRYQVTQFGKPVTLSCSQTLNHNVMYWYQQKSSQAPKLLFHYYDKDFNNEADTPDNFQSRRPNTSFCFLDIRSPGLGDTAMYLCATSRAVAGGNYEQYFGPGTRLTVT.

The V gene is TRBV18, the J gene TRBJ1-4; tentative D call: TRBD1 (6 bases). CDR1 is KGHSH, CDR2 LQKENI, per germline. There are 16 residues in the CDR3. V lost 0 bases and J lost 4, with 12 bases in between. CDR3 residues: CASSPPTAGVNEKLFF. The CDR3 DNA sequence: TGTGCCAGCTCACCACCGACCGCAGGGGTTAATGAAAAACTGTTTTTT. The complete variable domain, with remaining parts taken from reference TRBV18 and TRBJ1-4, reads NAGVMQNPRHLVRRRGQEARLRCSPMKGHSHVYWYRQLPEEGLKFMVYLQKENIIDESGMPKERFSAEFPKEGPSILRIQQVVRGDSAAYFCASSPPTAGVNEKLFFGSGTQLSVL.